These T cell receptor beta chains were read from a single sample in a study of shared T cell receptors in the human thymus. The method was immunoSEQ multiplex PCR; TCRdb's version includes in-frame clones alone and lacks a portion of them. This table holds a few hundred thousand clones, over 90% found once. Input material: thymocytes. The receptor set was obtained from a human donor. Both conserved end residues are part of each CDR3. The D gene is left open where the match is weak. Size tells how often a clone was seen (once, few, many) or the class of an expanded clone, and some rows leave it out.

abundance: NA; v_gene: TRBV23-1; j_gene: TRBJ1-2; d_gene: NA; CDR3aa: CASSQSQGPYGYTF; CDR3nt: TGCGCCAGCAGTCAATCGCAAGGGCCTTATGGCTACACCTTC
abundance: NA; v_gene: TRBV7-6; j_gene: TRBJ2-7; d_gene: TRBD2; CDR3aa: CASSRSSGYEQYF; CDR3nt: TGTGCCAGCAGCCGGTCTAGCGGCTACGAGCAGTACTTC
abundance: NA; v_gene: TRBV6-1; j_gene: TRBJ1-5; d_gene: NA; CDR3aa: CASSADKYSNQPQHF; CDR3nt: TGTGCCAGCAGTGCGGACAAATATAGCAATCAGCCCCAGCATTTT
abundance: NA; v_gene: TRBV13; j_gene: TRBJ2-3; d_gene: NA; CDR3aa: CASSLDGGRTDTQYF; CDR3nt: TGTGCCAGCAGCTTAGACGGCGGACGCACAGATACGCAGTATTTT
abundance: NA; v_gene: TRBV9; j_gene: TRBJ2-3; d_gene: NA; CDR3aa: CASSVESVLGGKPSTDTQYF; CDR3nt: TGTGCCAGCAGCGTAGAGTCGGTATTAGGAGGGAAACCCTCCACAGATACGCAGTATTTT
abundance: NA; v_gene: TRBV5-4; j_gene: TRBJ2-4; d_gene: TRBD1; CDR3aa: CASSQDRVSPLAKNIQYF; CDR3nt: TGTGCCAGCAGCCAGGACAGGGTTTCCCCCCTAGCCAAAAACATTCAGTACTTC
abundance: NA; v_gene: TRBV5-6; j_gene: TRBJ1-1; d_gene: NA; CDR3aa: CASSLVGVPEAFF; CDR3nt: TGTGCCAGCAGCTTGGTAGGGGTCCCTGAAGCTTTCTTT
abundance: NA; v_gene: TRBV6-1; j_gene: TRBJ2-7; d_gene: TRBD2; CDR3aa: CASDSGYEQYF; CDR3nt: TGTGCCAGCGATAGCGGGTACGAGCAGTACTTC
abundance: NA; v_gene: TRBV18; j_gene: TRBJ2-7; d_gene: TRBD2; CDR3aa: CASSPTSGGGFYEQYF; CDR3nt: TGTGCCAGCTCACCCACCTCGGGAGGGGGATTCTACGAGCAGTACTTC
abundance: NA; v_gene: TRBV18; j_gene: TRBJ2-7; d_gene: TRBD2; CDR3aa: CASSPGLAGVSYEQYF; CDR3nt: TGTGCCAGCTCACCAGGACTAGCGGGCGTATCCTACGAGCAGTACTTC
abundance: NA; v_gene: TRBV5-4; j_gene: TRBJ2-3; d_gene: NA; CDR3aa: CASRGIGDTQYF; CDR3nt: TGTGCCAGCAGGGGGATTGGGGATACGCAGTATTTT
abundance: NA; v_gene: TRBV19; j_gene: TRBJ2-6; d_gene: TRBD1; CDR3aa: CASKRTGVSGANVLTF; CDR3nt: TGTGCCAGTAAAAGAACAGGGGTCTCTGGGGCCAACGTCCTGACTTTC
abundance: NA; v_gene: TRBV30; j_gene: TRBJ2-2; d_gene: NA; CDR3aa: CAWSLKEVNTGELFF; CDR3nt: TGTGCCTGGAGCCTAAAGGAGGTAAACACCGGGGAGCTGTTTTTT
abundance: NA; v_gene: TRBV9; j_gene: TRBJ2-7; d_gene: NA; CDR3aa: CASSSDRSYEQYF; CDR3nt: TGTGCCAGCAGCTCCGACAGGAGCTACGAGCAGTACTTC
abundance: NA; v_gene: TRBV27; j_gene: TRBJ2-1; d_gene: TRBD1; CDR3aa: CASSLKQGVPYNEQFF; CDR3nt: TGTGCCAGCAGTTTAAAGCAGGGGGTCCCCTACAATGAGCAGTTCTTC
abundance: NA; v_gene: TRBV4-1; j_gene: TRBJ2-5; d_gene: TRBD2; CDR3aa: CASSQHTSGSKSPPQETQYF; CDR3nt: TGCGCCAGCAGCCAGCACACTAGCGGGAGTAAGTCCCCCCCCCAAGAGACCCAGTACTTC
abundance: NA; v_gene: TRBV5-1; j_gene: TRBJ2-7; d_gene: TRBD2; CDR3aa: CASSLSGGHSYEQYF; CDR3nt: TGCGCCAGCAGCCTCAGCGGGGGACACTCCTACGAGCAGTACTTC
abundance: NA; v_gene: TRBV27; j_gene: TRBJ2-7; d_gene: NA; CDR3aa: CASSLPGHLYEQYF; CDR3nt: TGTGCCAGCAGTCTCCCGGGACACCTCTACGAGCAGTACTTC
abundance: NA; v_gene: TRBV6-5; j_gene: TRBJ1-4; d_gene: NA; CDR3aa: CASSLLRREKLFF; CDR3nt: TGTGCCAGCAGTCTTCTTCGGAGAGAAAAACTGTTTTTT
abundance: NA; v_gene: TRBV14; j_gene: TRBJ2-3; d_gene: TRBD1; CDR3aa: CASSPGQGTDTQYF; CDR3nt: TGTGCCAGCAGCCCTGGACAGGGCACAGATACGCAGTATTTT
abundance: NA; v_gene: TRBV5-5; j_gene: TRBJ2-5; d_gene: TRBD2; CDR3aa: CASSLSPAGGQETQYF; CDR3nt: TGTGCCAGCAGCTTGTCGCCAGCGGGAGGGCAAGAGACCCAGTACTTC
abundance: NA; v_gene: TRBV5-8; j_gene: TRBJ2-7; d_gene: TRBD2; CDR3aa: CASKPRKAGGLASSYEQYF; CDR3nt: TGTGCCAGCAAGCCCCGTAAGGCCGGTGGACTAGCGTCCTCCTACGAGCAGTACTTC
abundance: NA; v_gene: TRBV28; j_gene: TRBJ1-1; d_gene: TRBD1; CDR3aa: CAGQGAVYTEAFF; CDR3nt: TGTGCCGGCCAGGGGGCGGTGTACACTGAAGCTTTCTTT
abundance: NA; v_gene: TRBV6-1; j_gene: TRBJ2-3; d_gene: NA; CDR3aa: CASSEVNLIKLGRGTDTQYF; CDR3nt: TGTGCCAGCAGTGAAGTTAACCTTATTAAATTAGGCAGGGGAACAGATACGCAGTATTTT
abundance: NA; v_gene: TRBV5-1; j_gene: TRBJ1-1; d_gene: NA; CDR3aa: CASSPEETTRRAEAFF; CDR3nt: TGCGCCAGCAGCCCGGAAGAGACAACCCGGCGAGCTGAAGCTTTCTTT
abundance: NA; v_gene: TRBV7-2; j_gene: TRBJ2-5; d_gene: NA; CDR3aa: CASSLVAGIEEETQYF; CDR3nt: TGTGCCAGCAGCTTAGTTGCGGGGATTGAGGAAGAGACCCAGTACTTC
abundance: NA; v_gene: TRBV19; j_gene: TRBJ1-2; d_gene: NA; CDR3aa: CASSPQGVGYGYTF; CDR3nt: TGTGCCAGTAGTCCCCAGGGAGTCGGCTATGGCTACACCTTC
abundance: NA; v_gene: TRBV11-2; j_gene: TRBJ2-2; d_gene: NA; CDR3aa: CASSLFRVNTGELFF; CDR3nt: TGTGCCAGCAGCTTGTTCCGGGTGAACACCGGGGAGCTGTTTTTT
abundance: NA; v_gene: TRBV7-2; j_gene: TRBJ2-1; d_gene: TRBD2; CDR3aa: CASSFRTSGRGNEQFF; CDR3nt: TGTGCCAGCAGCTTCCGGACTAGCGGGAGGGGAAATGAGCAGTTCTTC
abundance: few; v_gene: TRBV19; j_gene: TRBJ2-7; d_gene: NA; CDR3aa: CASSIKPGGNEQYF; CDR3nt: TGTGCCAGTAGTATAAAGCCAGGGGGGAACGAGCAGTACTTC
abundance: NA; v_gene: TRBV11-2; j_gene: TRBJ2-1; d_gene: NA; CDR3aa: CASSLFLVGEQFF; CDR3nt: TGTGCCAGCAGCCTTTTCCTTGTGGGTGAGCAGTTCTTC
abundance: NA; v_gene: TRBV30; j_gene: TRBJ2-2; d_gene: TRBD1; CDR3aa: CAWSEPAPGQGAGELFF; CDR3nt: TGTGCCTGGAGTGAGCCCGCACCGGGACAGGGGGCCGGGGAGCTGTTTTTT
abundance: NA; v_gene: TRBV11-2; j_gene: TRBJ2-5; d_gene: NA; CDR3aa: CASSLCGTQYF; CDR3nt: TGTGCCAGCAGCTTATGTGGGACCCAGTACTTC
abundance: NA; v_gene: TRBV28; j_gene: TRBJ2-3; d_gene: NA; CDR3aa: CASSCPFGGGRGTDTQYF; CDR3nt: TGTGCCAGCAGTTGTCCTTTTGGGGGAGGACGGGGCACAGATACGCAGTATTTT
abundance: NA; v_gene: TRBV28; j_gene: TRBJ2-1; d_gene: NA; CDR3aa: CASRPKAGAEWCEQFF; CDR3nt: TGTGCCAGCAGACCCAAAGCAGGGGCGGAGTGGTGTGAGCAGTTCTTC
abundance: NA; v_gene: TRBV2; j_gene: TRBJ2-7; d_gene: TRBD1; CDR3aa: CASSGDRGYEQYF; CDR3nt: TGTGCCAGCAGTGGGGACAGGGGTTACGAGCAGTACTTC
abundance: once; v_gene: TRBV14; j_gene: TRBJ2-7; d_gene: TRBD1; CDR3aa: CASSHRDRESYEQYF; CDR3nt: TGTGCCAGCAGCCACCGGGACAGGGAGTCCTACGAGCAGTACTTC
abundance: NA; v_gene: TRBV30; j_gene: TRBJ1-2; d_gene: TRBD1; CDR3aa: CAWSDRGREGYTF; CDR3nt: TGTGCCTGGAGCGACAGGGGGCGGGAGGGCTACACCTTC
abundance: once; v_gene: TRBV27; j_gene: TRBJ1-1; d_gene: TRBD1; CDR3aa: CASSARDRGVAEAFF; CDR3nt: TGTGCCAGCAGTGCCAGGGACAGGGGAGTTGCTGAAGCTTTCTTT
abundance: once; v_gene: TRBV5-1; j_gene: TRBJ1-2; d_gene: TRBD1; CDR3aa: CASSWGDRDLYGYTF; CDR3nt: TGCGCCAGCAGCTGGGGGGACAGGGACCTCTATGGCTACACCTTC
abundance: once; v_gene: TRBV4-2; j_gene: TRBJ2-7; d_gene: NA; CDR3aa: CASSQGPQKHHEQYF; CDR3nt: TGTGCCAGCAGCCAAGGCCCCCAGAAACACCACGAGCAGTACTTC
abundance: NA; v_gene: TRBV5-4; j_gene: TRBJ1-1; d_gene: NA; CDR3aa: CASSPWASVNTEAFF; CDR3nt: TGTGCCAGCAGCCCATGGGCCTCGGTGAACACTGAAGCTTTCTTT
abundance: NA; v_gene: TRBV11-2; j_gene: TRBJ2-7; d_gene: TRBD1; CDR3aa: CASSPPDRGVNEQYF; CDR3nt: TGTGCCAGCAGCCCCCCGGACAGGGGTGTGAACGAGCAGTACTTC
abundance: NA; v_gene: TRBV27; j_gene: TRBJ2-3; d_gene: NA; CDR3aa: CASRRGQPGPQYF; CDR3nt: TGTGCCAGCCGACGAGGCCAACCGGGGCCGCAGTATTTT
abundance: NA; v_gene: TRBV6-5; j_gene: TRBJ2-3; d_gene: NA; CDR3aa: CASSYSGPDTQYF; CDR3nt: TGTGCCAGCAGTTACTCAGGACCAGATACGCAGTATTTT
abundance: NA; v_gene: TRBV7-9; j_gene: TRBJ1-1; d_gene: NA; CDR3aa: CASSLVGQGGDTEAFF; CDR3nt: TGTGCCAGCAGCTTAGTCGGGCAGGGAGGCGACACTGAAGCTTTCTTT
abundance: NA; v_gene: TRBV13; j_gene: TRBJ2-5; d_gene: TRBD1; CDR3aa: CASSLDRGTQETQYF; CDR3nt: TGTGCCAGCAGCCTGGACAGGGGAACACAAGAGACCCAGTACTTC
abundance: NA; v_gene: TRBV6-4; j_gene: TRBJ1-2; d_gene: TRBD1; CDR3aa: CASRGWDRARVGPYGYTF; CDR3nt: TGTGCCAGCCGAGGGTGGGACAGGGCGAGGGTGGGACCCTATGGCTACACCTTC
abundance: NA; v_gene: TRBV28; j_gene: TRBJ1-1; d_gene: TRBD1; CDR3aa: CASSATDRAHMNTEAFF; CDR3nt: TGTGCCAGCAGTGCCACGGACAGGGCCCATATGAACACTGAAGCTTTCTTT
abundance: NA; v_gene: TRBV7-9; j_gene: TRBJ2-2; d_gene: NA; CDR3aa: CASSLGLREGIGGELFF; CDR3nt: TGTGCCAGCAGCTTAGGGCTGCGGGAAGGGATAGGCGGGGAGCTGTTTTTT
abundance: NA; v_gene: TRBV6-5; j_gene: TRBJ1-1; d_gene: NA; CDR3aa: CASMWNTEAFF; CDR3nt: TGTGCCAGCATGTGGAACACTGAAGCTTTCTTT
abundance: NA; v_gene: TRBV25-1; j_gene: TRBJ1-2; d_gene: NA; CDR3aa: CASSEYGVLGYTF; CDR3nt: TGTGCCAGCAGTGAATATGGAGTTTTAGGCTACACCTTC
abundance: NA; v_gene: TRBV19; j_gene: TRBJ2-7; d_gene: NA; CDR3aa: CASSMEARSEQYF; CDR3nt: TGTGCCAGTAGTATGGAAGCCCGGAGCGAGCAGTACTTC
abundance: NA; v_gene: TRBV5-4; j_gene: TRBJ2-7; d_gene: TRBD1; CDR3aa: CASSYRGQGSYEQYF; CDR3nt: TGTGCCAGCAGCTACAGGGGGCAGGGCTCCTACGAGCAGTACTTC